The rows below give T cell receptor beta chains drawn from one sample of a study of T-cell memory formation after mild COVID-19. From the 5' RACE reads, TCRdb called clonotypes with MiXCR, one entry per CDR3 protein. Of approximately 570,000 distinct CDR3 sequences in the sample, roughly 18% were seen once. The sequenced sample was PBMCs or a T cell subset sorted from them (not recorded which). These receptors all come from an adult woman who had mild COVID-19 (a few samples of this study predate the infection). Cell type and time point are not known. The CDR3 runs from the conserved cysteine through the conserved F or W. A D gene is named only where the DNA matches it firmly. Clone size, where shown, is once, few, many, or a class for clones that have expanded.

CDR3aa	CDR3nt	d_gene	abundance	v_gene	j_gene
CASKRSGTGGRVYNSPLHF	TGTGCCAGCAAAAGATCCGGGACAGGGGGTAGAGTTTATAATTCACCCCTCCACTTT	TRBD1	few	TRBV6-5	TRBJ1-6
CASSLGGQLTDTQYF	TGTGCCAGCAGTTTGGGGGGGCAGTTAACAGATACGCAGTATTTT	NA	NA	TRBV12-3/TRBV12-4	TRBJ2-3
CASSLKGPLETQYF	TGTGCTAGCAGCTTAAAGGGTCCCCTAGAGACCCAGTACTTC	NA	NA	TRBV7-7	TRBJ2-5
CATSDGVARYEQFF	TGTGCCACCAGTGATGGGGTAGCAAGATATGAGCAGTTCTTC	NA	few	TRBV24-1	TRBJ2-1
CATSSLAGSDTQYF	TGTGCCACCAGCAGTCTAGCGGGCTCAGATACGCAGTATTTT	TRBD2	few	TRBV15	TRBJ2-3
CAIRRGAFDEKLFF	TGTGCCATCAGGAGGGGGGCCTTCGATGAAAAACTGTTTTTT	NA	few	TRBV10-3	TRBJ1-4
CASSSARLPGQVYNEQFF	TGTGCCAGCAGCTCCGCCCGTCTCCCGGGACAGGTTTACAATGAGCAGTTCTTC	TRBD1	many	TRBV7-8	TRBJ2-1
CASSQDPSGGASEQFF	TGCGCCAGCAGCCAAGATCCTAGCGGGGGGGCTTCTGAGCAGTTCTTC	TRBD2	NA	TRBV4-1	TRBJ2-1
CASSLYDSRETQYF	TGTGCCAGCAGCTTATATGATAGCAGGGAGACCCAGTACTTC	NA	NA	TRBV7-7	TRBJ2-5
CASSQGGWGRGEAFF	TGCGCCAGCAGCCAAGGGGGTTGGGGGCGGGGTGAAGCTTTCTTT	NA	few	TRBV4-1	TRBJ1-1
CASSSQQGRDYGYTF	TGTGCCAGCAGCTCTCAACAGGGGCGGGACTATGGCTACACCTTC	TRBD1	few	TRBV7-2	TRBJ1-2
CASSIRGIGADTQYF	TGTGCCAGTAGTATTCGCGGGATCGGTGCAGATACGCAGTATTTT	NA	few	TRBV19	TRBJ2-3
CASSFGQQPWADTQYF	TGTGCCAGCAGTTTTGGACAACAACCGTGGGCAGATACGCAGTATTTT	NA	NA	TRBV12-3/TRBV12-4	TRBJ2-3
CASSPAGSHEQFF	TGTGCCAGCAGCCCTGCTGGTAGCCATGAGCAGTTCTTC	NA	few	TRBV7-2	TRBJ2-1
CSAIGLVSIAGRTNEQFF	TGCAGTGCTATTGGATTGGTATCGATAGCGGGGCGTACGAATGAGCAGTTCTTC	TRBD2	NA	TRBV20-1	TRBJ2-1
CASTLIWDRVNSPLHF	TGTGCCAGCACCCTTATCTGGGACAGGGTTAATTCACCCCTCCACTTT	TRBD1	NA	TRBV6-5	TRBJ1-6
CASSYTPRRDQETQYF	TGCGCCAGCAGCTACACCCCCCGGCGGGACCAAGAGACCCAGTACTTC	NA	NA	TRBV5-1	TRBJ2-5
CASSLQKTGSPPNEQFF	TGTGCCAGCAGCTTACAGAAGACAGGGTCCCCTCCTAATGAGCAGTTCTTC	TRBD1	NA	TRBV7-9	TRBJ2-1
CASRGQYNEKLFF	TGTGCCAGCAGGGGCCAATATAATGAAAAACTGTTTTTT	NA	few	TRBV6-2/TRBV6-3	TRBJ1-4
CASSSGGQYEQYF	TGTGCCAGCAGCTCAGGGGGGCAATACGAGCAGTACTTC	NA	NA	TRBV7-8	TRBJ2-7
CASSLLGARTGELFF	TGTGCCAGCAGCTTACTGGGGGCGCGCACCGGGGAGCTGTTTTTT	NA	few	TRBV7-6	TRBJ2-2
CASSLGDRAKIYGYTF	TGTGCCAGCAGCCTGGGGGACAGGGCGAAGATCTATGGCTACACCTTC	TRBD1	NA	TRBV3-1	TRBJ1-2
CASTPQRGPLSTDTQYF	TGTGCCAGCACCCCCCAGCGGGGCCCGCTTAGCACAGATACGCAGTATTTT	TRBD2	NA	TRBV12-3/TRBV12-4	TRBJ2-3
CASSPYTGGTTEAFF	TGTGCCAGTAGTCCATACACAGGGGGTACGACTGAAGCTTTCTTT	TRBD1	NA	TRBV19	TRBJ1-1
CASSKVGDRADEQYF	TGTGCCAGCAGTAAGGTGGGAGACAGGGCCGACGAGCAGTACTTC	TRBD1	few	TRBV7-9	TRBJ2-7
CSGGGTPNEQFF	TGCAGCGGGGGTGGGACCCCTAATGAGCAGTTCTTC	NA	NA	TRBV29-1	TRBJ2-1
CASSQRGLETQYF	TGCGCCAGCAGCCAAAGGGGGCTAGAGACCCAGTACTTC	TRBD1	few	TRBV4-1	TRBJ2-5
CATGTSGTEQYF	TGTGCCACGGGGACTAGCGGGACCGAGCAGTACTTC	TRBD2	few	TRBV7-9	TRBJ2-7
CAISDGFPGLAAREQFF	TGTGCCATCAGTGATGGGTTCCCGGGACTAGCGGCGAGGGAGCAGTTCTTC	TRBD2	NA	TRBV10-3	TRBJ2-1
CASSFGGQGNYEQYF	TGTGCCAGCAGTTTCGGGGGCCAGGGGAACTACGAGCAGTACTTC	NA	few	TRBV12-3/TRBV12-4	TRBJ2-7
CASSLEGTGYNEQFF	TGTGCCAGCAGCTTAGAAGGGACAGGGTACAATGAGCAGTTCTTC	TRBD1	many	TRBV7-8	TRBJ2-1
CASSQSGGGRSSYNEQFF	TGCGCCAGCAGCCAATCTGGGGGGGGCAGGAGCTCCTACAATGAGCAGTTCTTC	NA	few	TRBV4-1	TRBJ2-1
CASTKVGLLGEKLFF	TGTGCCAGCACCAAGGTGGGCCTATTGGGGGAAAAACTGTTTTTT	NA	NA	TRBV21-1	TRBJ1-4
CASSGQLEKLFF	TGTGCCAGCAGTGGACAGCTGGAAAAACTGTTTTTT	NA	NA	TRBV2	TRBJ1-4
CASSLQTGGESYEQYF	TGCGCCAGCAGCCTCCAGACAGGGGGCGAGTCCTACGAGCAGTACTTC	TRBD1	many	TRBV5-1	TRBJ2-7
CASSRRGAGTQYF	TGTGCCAGCAGCCGGAGGGGGGCGGGGACCCAGTACTTC	NA	NA	TRBV7-8	TRBJ2-5
CASSQDRRLDTGELFF	TGTGCCAGCAGCCAAGATCGCAGGTTGGACACCGGGGAGCTGTTTTTT	NA	NA	TRBV4-2	TRBJ2-2
CAISAGTENSPLHF	TGTGCCATCAGCGCCGGGACAGAGAATTCACCCCTCCACTTT	TRBD1	few	TRBV10-3	TRBJ1-6
CATSDHSGIGKSEDTQYF	TGTGCCACCAGTGATCATAGCGGGATAGGGAAGTCCGAAGATACGCAGTATTTT	TRBD2	few	TRBV24-1	TRBJ2-3
CASSSSSGATNTGELFF	TGTGCCAGCAGCTCCTCTAGCGGGGCCACGAACACCGGGGAGCTGTTTTTT	TRBD2	once	TRBV7-3	TRBJ2-2
CASGFSDSYEQYF	TGTGCCAGCGGGTTCTCAGACTCCTACGAGCAGTACTTC	NA	few	TRBV11-2	TRBJ2-7
CASSLVVFRDSDGDEQYF	TGCGCCAGCAGCTTGGTGGTGTTCAGGGACAGCGACGGGGACGAGCAGTACTTC	TRBD1	NA	TRBV5-1	TRBJ2-7
CSSSLFQGKGSPLHF	TGTTCCAGCAGCTTATTCCAGGGAAAAGGATCACCCCTCCACTTT	NA	once	TRBV7-3	TRBJ1-6
CASSLALAETDTQYF	TGTGCCAGCAGCTTAGCGTTGGCTGAAACAGATACGCAGTATTTT	NA	many	TRBV7-2	TRBJ2-3
CASSHRGVNSGNTIYF	TGTGCCAGCAGCCATCGCGGGGTTAACTCTGGAAACACCATATATTTT	NA	NA	TRBV3-1	TRBJ1-3